Included here is one TCR beta chain sequence, with context. Its antigen is not known. The sample is drawn from a study of cytomegalovirus exposure and HLA in healthy donors. Study-level points and caveats: In a later analysis, TCR beta V- and J-gene trimming showed a link to a missense DCLRE1C variant. The later analysis indicated that the majority of CMV-associated TCR beta chains appeared HLA-restricted. Available immune exposure information was restricted to CMV serostatus only.

With 6 bases clipped from V and 4 bases from J, the junction kept 4 bases outside the gene matches. The CDR3 loop spans 13 amino acids. Germline V lookup: CDR1 SEHNR, CDR2 FQNEAQ (reference sequence). Primers for the PCR totalled 60 Vbeta and 13 Jbeta. Sequencing was performed with immunoSEQ multiplex PCR; in TCRdb, only in-frame clones are kept and a portion is missing. The sample has about 130,000 clones; around 79% are singletons. The material sequenced was PBMCs. This rearrangement joins TRBV7-9 to TRBJ1-1; 8 positions match TRBD1. This TCR was recovered from a woman between 35 and 50 years old in good health and CMV-seronegative. This CDR3 is CASSRTGFTEAFF. The CDR3 DNA is TGTGCCAGCAGTCGGACAGGGTTCACTGAAGCTTTCTTT.